This TCR beta chain was captured in a study of blood T cell repertoires in COVID-19. Study context: Acute-phase and convalescent COVID-19 samples originated in the United States, Italy and Spain. Sample material is recorded as cDNA or gDNA derived from T cells, B-cell-depleted T cells, or PBMCs.

Methods used by the authors: It was from reference gene primer amplification that nucleated cell counts were estimated. Here immunoSEQ multiplex PCR was the method, and the copy in TCRdb shows in-frame clones only, minus some. V and J calls and clone size follow that table, whereas D and trimming were derived from the DNA. The data contain about 520,000 clones, 75% to 90% of them singletons. The CDR3 is made up of 16 amino acids. V was shortened by 3 bases and J by 9 bases, with 18 bases between the two germline ends. Germline-derived CDR1 and CDR2 are MDHEN and SYDVKM. The origin of this receptor is a human donor in a cohort sampled during active COVID-19. This rearrangement joins TRBV28 to TRBJ1-6; the D gene is possibly TRBD1 (6 bases). Input material: peripheral blood. Here the CDR3 DNA reads TGTGCCAGCAGTTTGGGTGGTGCGGAAGGGGGTTCACCCCTCCACTTT. It translates to CASSLGGAEGGSPLHF.